Following are 2 T cell receptor beta chains from one sample sequenced in a study of T cells in localized non-small cell lung cancer (TCRdb year 2020). The library was produced with the immunoSEQ multiplex PCR assay. In its TCRdb copy, this immuneACCESS table keeps in-frame sequences only and misses some clones. Where compared with another copy, unresolved V genes explain less than half of these, and the others have no known cause. This sample holds thousands of clones; 32% were observed only once. The ten top clones hold 12% of the sample. Sequenced here: lung tumor tissue, sampled before any cancer treatment. The receptors shown here come from a male donor older than 55 with stage III lung adenocarcinoma.

V and J are TRBV5-1 and TRBJ1-4, with D uncertain. Germline CDR1 and CDR2: SGHRS and YFSETQ. With 4 bases removed from V and 8 bases from J, the gap between germline ends came to 15 bases. The CDR3 is 14 residues long. CDR3 sequence reads: CASSPRDHGEKLFF. CDR3 sequence (DNA): TGCGCCAGCAGCCCGAGGGATCACGGCGAAAAACTGTTTTTT.

V usage is TRBV19 and J usage is TRBJ2-7; D is undetermined. The germline CDR1 and CDR2 sequences are LNHDA and SQIVND (reference sequence). This CDR3 contains 13 residues. Trimming removed 0 bases from V and 2 bases from J, with 5 bases in between. The CDR3 region has the DNA TGTGCCAGTAGTATAGAGGCGGCCTACGAGCAGTACTTC. It specifies CASSIEAAYEQYF.